The sequence of this TCR beta chain was determined in a study of blood T cell repertoires in COVID-19. Turning to the study itself: The samples span acute and convalescent COVID-19 from the United States, Italy and Spain.

Enrollees, about 18 to 89 years old, lived in approximately 24 US areas. Donors were grouped by their self-reported clinical history. Original data processing: By means of reference gene primer amplification, nucleated cell counts were estimated. Generated by immunoSEQ multiplex PCR, the TCRdb table keeps only in-frame clones and is missing some. That table furnishes V, J and clone size, whereas the DNA furnished D and trimming. The table has under 500,000 clones, around 89% seen once. Germline CDR1 is LGHDT and CDR2 is YNNKEL (reference sequence). V shed 4 bases, J shed 2 bases, and the junction held 3 bases outside the gene matches. CDR3 length equals 15 residues.

This clonotype was sampled from a man aged 30 to 39 who had recovered from COVID-19. Specimen: PBMCs or T cells enriched from blood (not recorded which). This sequence joins TRBV3-1 (or the pseudogene TRBV3-2) and TRBJ2-5; 11 nucleotides align to TRBD2. The CDR3 DNA is TGTGCCAGCAGCCTACTAGCGGGAGTTCAAGAGACCCAGTACTTC. This translates into CASSLLAGVQETQYF.